This T cell receptor (beta chain) emerged from a study of blood T cell repertoires in COVID-19. The overall study: The analysed material was cDNA or gDNA that came from T cells, B-cell-depleted T cells, or PBMCs.

TCRdb keeps only in-frame clones here, not all; method: immunoSEQ multiplex PCR. The sample yields roughly 260,000 clones, more than 70% seen once. V lost 5 bases and J 0 bases, leaving 23 bases between the germline ends. The CDR3 runs to 19 residues. The germline gives CDR1 SGHVS, CDR2 FNYEAQ. What was sequenced was peripheral blood. The rearrangement uses TRBV7-6 and TRBJ2-1; D unresolved. The TCR comes from a woman aged 18 to 35 with acute or convalescent COVID-19. The chain's CDR3 is CASSPTYPSTVSSYNEQFF. For the CDR3, the DNA is TGTGCCAGCAGCCCCACCTACCCCTCCACCGTGAGCTCCTACAATGAGCAGTTCTTC.